This T cell receptor (beta chain) was obtained from a study of T cell responses to AZD1222 COVID-19 vaccine. Study findings and constraints: Spike-specific TCR breadth and depth went up after people got two AZD1222 doses. Seropositivity was recorded at baseline in only 6 or 7 AZD1222 recipients.

To note about this clone: Its specificity is unknown.

Sequencing used immunoSEQ multiplex PCR; TCRdb keeps in-frame clones, though not all of them. Here the sample spans fewer than 150,000 clones, about nine tenths being singletons. The CDR3 runs to 12 residues. The germline V gene encodes CDR1 WSHSY and CDR2 SAAADI. V lost 8 bases and J lost 0, with 8 bases in between. This clonotype was sampled from an adult who received the AZD1222 COVID-19 vaccine. Sequenced here: peripheral blood, sampled 28 days after the second AZD1222 dose. The chain uses TRBV10-2 and TRBJ2-7; the D gene is possibly TRBD2 (5 bases). The CDR3 region has the DNA TGCGCCAGCCGGGGTGGCTCCTACGAGCAGTACTTC. Its protein is CASRGGSYEQYF.